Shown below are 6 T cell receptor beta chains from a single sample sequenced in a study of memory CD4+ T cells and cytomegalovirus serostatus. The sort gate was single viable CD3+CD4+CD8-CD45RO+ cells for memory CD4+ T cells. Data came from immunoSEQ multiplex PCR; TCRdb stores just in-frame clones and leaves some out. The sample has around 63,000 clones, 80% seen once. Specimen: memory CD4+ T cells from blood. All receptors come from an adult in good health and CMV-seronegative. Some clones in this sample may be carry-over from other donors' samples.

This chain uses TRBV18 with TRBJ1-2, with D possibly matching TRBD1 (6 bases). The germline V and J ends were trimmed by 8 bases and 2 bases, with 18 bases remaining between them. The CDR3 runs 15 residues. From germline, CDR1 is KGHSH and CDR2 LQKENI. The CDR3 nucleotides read TGTGCCAGCGCCCTTATACAGGGACTCAACTATGGCTACACCTTC. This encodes CASALIQGLNYGYTF.

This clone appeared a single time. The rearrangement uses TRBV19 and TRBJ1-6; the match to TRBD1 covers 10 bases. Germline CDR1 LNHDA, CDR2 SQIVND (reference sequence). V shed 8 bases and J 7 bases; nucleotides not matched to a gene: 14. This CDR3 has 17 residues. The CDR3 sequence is CASGDRGQGSLNSPLHF. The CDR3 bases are TGTGCCAGTGGAGACAGGGGGCAAGGGAGCCTCAATTCACCCCTCCACTTT.

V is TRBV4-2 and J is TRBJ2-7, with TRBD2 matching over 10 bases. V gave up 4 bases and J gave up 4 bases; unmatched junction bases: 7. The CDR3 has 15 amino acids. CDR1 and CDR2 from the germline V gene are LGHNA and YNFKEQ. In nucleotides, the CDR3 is TGTGCCAGCAGCCGAAGCACTAGCGGGGAGTACGAGCAGTACTTC. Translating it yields CASSRSTSGEYEQYF.

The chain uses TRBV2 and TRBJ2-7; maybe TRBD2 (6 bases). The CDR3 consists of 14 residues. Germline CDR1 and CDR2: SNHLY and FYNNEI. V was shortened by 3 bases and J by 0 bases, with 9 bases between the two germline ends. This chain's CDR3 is CASSEGRGSYEQYF. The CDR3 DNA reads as TGTGCCAGCAGTGAGGGGCGGGGCTCCTACGAGCAGTACTTC.

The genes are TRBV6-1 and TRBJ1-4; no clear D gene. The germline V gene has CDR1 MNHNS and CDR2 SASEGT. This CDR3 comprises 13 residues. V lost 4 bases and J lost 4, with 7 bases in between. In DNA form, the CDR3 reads TGTGCCAGCAGTGGGTGGGGTAATGAAAAACTGTTTTTT. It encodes CASSGWGNEKLFF.

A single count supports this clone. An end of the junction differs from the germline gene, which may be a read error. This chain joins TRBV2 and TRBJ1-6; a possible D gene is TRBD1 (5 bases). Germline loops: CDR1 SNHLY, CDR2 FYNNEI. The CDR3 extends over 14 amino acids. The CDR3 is CASGEGSYNSPLHF. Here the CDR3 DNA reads TGTGCCAGCGGTGAGGGGTCGTATAATTCACCCCTCCACTTT.